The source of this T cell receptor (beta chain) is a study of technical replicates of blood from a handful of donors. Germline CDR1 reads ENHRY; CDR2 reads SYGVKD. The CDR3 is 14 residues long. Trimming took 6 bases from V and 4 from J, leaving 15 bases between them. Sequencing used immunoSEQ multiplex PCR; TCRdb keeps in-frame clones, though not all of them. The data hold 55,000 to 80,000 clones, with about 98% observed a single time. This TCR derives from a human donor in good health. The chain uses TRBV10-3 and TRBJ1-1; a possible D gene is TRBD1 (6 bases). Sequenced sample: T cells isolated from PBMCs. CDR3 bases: TGTGCCATCAGCCCGGACAGTTCTTCCACTGAAGCTTTCTTT. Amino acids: CAISPDSSSTEAFF.